The T cell receptor (beta chain) described here comes from a study of blood T cell repertoires in COVID-19. On the study more broadly: Both acute and convalescent COVID-19 samples were obtained from the United States, Italy and Spain. T cells, B-cell-depleted T cells, or PBMCs provided the cDNA or gDNA that served as material.

The CDR3 covers 19 residues. The ends were cut back, 5 bases at V and 7 bases at J, with 30 bases in the middle. CDR1 and CDR2 (germline): LGHDT, YNNKEL (reference sequence). Under the authors' procedure: How many nucleated cells were present was estimated from reference gene primer amplification. Profiling relied on immunoSEQ multiplex PCR, and the TCRdb table lists in-frame clones only, not all of them. The DNA was the basis for D and trimming; V, J and clone size are from that table. The sample records about 76,000 clones, approximately 90% being singletons. The source material was peripheral blood. The chain recombines TRBV3-1 (or the pseudogene TRBV3-2) with TRBJ1-5; D might be TRBD1 (6 bases). The clonotype originates from a human donor in a cohort sampled during active COVID-19. As DNA, the CDR3 is TGTGCCAGCAGCGGGGGCCAGGCATTAATCCCAATCGGTCAGCAGCCCCAGCATTTT. Translation gives CASSGGQALIPIGQQPQHF.